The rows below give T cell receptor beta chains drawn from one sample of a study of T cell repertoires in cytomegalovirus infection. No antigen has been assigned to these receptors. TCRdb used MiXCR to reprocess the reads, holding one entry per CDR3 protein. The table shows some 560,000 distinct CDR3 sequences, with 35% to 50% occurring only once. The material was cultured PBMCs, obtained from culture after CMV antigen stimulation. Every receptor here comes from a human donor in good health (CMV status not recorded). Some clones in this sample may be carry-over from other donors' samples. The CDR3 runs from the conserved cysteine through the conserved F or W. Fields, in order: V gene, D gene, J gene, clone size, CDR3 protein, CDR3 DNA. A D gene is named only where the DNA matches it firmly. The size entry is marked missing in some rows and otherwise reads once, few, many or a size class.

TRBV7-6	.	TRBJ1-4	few	CASSLATGLANEKLFF	TGTGCCAGCAGCTTAGCGACGGGGCTGGCTAATGAAAAACTGTTTTTT
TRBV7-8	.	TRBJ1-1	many	CASSPSRLGTEAFF	TGTGCCAGCAGCCCATCCCGGTTGGGGACTGAAGCTTTCTTT
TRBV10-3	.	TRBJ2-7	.	CAISPDMGPSREQYF	TGTGCCATCAGTCCTGACATGGGTCCCTCAAGGGAGCAGTACTTC
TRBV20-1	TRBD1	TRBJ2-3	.	CSARTGPTDTQYF	TGCAGTGCAAGGACAGGGCCCACAGATACGCAGTATTTT
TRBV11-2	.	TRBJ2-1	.	CASSLGVGVDFRGEQFF	TGTGCCAGCAGCTTAGGGGTAGGGGTGGATTTTCGAGGTGAGCAGTTCTTC
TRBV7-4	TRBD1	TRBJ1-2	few	CASSSGTGEGNYGYTF	TGTGCCAGCAGTTCCGGGACAGGGGAAGGAAACTACGGCTACACCTTC
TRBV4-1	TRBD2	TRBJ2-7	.	CASSLGPQAGGNLLTYEQYF	TGCGCCAGCAGCCTGGGACCACAAGCGGGAGGAAATCTATTAACCTACGAGCAGTACTTC
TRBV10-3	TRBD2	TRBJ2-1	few	CAISAGLAGIAEQFF	TGTGCCATCAGTGCAGGACTAGCGGGGATTGCTGAGCAGTTCTTC
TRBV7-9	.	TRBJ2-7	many	CASSYGGSYEQYF	TGTGCCAGTAGTTACGGGGGTAGCTACGAGCAGTACTTC
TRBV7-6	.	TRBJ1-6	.	CASSHDGNHSPLHF	TGTGCCAGCAGTCATGACGGCAACCATTCACCCCTCCACTTT
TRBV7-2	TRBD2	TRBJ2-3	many	CASSSLAGWTDTQYF	TGTGCCAGCAGCTCCTTAGCGGGTTGGACAGATACGCAGTATTTT
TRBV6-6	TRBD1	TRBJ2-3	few	CASSYTGGNTDTQYF	TGTGCCAGCAGTTATACAGGGGGGAACACAGATACGCAGTATTTT
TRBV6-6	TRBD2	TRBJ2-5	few	CASSRRTSGGQETQYF	TGTGCCAGCAGTCGAAGGACTAGCGGGGGCCAAGAGACCCAGTACTTC
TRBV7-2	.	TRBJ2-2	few	CASSLGEVRIGGGELFF	TGTGCCAGCAGCTTAGGGGAAGTCCGTATTGGTGGCGGGGAGCTGTTTTTT
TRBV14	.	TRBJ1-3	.	CAIPTLVSGNTIYF	TGTGCCATCCCCACCCTTGTCTCTGGAAACACCATATATTTT
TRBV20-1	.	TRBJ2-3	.	CSASPLGGRGPEGDTQYF	TGCAGTGCTAGCCCCCTCGGGGGGCGGGGGCCCGAGGGAGATACGCAGTATTTT
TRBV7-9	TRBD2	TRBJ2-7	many	CASSSRDYDPGEQYF	TGTGCCAGCAGCTCCCGGGACTATGATCCGGGCGAGCAGTACTTC
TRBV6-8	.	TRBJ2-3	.	CASSYSMTTDTQYF	TGTGCCAGCAGTTACTCGATGACGACAGATACGCAGTATTTT
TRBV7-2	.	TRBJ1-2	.	CASSFPPPGYGYTF	TGTGCCAGCAGCTTCCCCCCCCCGGGATATGGCTACACCTTC
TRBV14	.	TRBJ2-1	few	CASSQGPNSYNEQFF	TGTGCCAGCAGCCAAGGTCCTAACTCCTACAATGAGCAGTTCTTC
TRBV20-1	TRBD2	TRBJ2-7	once	CSARDITSGSYEQYF	TGCAGTGCTAGAGATATCACTAGCGGTTCCTACGAGCAGTACTTC
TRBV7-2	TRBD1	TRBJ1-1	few	CASSPGTEIGAFF	TGTGCCAGCAGCCCTGGGACAGAAATAGGGGCTTTCTTT
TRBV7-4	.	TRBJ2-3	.	CASSFWGRGTDTQYF	TGTGCCAGCAGCTTTTGGGGGCGCGGCACAGATACGCAGTATTTT
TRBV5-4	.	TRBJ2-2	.	CASSKRGAGGSATGELFF	TGTGCCAGCAGCAAACGCGGGGCAGGGGGATCGGCCACCGGGGAGCTGTTTTTT
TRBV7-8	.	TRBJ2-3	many	CASSLIVGQGTQYF	TGTGCCAGCAGCCTCATTGTGGGGCAGGGGACGCAGTATTTT
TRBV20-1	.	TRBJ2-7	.	CSATAPGLSYEQYF	TGCAGTGCCACGGCTCCAGGGCTCTCCTACGAGCAGTACTTC
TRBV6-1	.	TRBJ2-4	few	CASAGHVGQNIQYF	TGTGCCAGTGCCGGACATGTGGGGCAAAACATTCAGTACTTC
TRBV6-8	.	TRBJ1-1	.	CASSQRMGGTEAYF	TGTGCCAGCAGCCAAAGGATGGGGGGCACTGAAGCTTACTTT
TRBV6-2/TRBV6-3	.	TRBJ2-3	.	CASSSGVTQYF	TGTGCCAGCAGTTCGGGGGTAACGCAGTATTTT
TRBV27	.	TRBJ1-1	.	CASSLPRRGEAFF	TGTGCCAGCAGTTTACCCCGGAGGGGTGAAGCTTTCTTT
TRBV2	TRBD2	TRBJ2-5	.	CASQTGLAGETQYF	TGTGCCAGCCAAACGGGGCTAGCGGGGGAGACCCAGTACTTC
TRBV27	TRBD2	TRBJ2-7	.	CASSPGLAGGPDSYEQYF	TGTGCCAGCAGTCCCGGGCTAGCGGGAGGGCCAGACAGCTACGAGCAGTACTTC
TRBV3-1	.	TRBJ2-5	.	CASSPRPYLASQYF	TGTGCCAGCAGCCCCCGGCCCTACCTAGCGTCCCAGTACTTC
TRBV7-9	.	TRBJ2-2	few	CASSSPRVQAPNTGELFF	TGTGCCAGCAGCTCCCCCCGGGTGCAGGCTCCGAACACCGGGGAGCTGTTTTTT
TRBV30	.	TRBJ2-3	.	CAWSVLVGDTQYF	TGTGCCTGGAGTGTACTAGTGGGGGATACGCAGTATTTT
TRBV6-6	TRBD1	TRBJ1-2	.	CASTRGTGGYTF	TGTGCCAGCACCAGAGGGACAGGCGGCTACACCTTC